This T cell receptor beta chain was identified during a study of TIL therapy for anti-PD-1-resistant metastatic lung cancer. Background on the study: Tumors carried a median roughly 1.5 non-synonymous mutations per megabase.

Trimming cost V 4 bases and J 2 bases, with 9 bases left between them. CDR1 is SGHTA and CDR2 is FQGTGA in the germline V gene. The CDR3 runs to 14 residues. Sequencing used immunoSEQ v3. Some clones are missing from TCRdb's copy, which holds only in-frame ones; the method was immunoSEQ multiplex PCR. The sample holds about 44,000 clones; 79% are singletons and the top ten take roughly 15%. Noted time point: pre-treatment sample, taken before nivolumab and TIL therapy. This TCR was sampled from a man aged 65-85 years with non-small cell lung cancer. The source was blood, collected at baseline. The genes are TRBV7-3 and TRBJ1-3; D is ambiguous. The CDR3 is CASSSEGAGNTIYF. Here the CDR3 DNA reads TGTGCCAGCAGCTCCGAGGGAGCTGGAAACACCATATATTTT.